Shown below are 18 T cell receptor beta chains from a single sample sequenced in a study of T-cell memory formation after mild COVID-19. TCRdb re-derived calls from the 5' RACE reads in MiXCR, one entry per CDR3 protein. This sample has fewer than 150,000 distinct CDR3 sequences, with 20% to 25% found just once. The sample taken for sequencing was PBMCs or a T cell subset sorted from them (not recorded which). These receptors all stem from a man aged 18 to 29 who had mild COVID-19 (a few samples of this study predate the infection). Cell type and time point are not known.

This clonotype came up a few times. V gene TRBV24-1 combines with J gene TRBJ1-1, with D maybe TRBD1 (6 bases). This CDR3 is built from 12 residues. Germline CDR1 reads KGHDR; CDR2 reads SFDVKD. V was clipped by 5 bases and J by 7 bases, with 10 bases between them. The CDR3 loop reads CATSGGLGEAFF. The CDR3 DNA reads TGTGCCACCAGTGGGGGGCTGGGTGAAGCTTTCTTT.

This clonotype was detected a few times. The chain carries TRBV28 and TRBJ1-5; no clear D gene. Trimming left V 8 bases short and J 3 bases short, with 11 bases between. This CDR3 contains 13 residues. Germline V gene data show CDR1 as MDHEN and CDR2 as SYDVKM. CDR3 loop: CASCNPFNQPQHF. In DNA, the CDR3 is TGTGCCAGCTGTAACCCATTCAATCAGCCCCAGCATTTT.

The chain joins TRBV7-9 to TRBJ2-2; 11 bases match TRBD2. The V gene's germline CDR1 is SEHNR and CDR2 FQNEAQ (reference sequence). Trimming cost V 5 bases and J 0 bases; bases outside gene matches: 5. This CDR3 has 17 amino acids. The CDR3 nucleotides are TGTGCCAGCAGCAAGGGACTAGCGGTAGCGAACACCGGGGAGCTGTTTTTT. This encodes CASSKGLAVANTGELFF.

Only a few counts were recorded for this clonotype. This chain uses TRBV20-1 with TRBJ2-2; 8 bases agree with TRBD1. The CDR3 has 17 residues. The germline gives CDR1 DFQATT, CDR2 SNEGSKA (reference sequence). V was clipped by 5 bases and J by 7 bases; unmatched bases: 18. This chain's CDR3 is CSAQDSGGGFFGGELFF. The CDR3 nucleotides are TGCAGTGCTCAAGACTCAGGGGGCGGATTTTTTGGCGGGGAGCTGTTTTTT.

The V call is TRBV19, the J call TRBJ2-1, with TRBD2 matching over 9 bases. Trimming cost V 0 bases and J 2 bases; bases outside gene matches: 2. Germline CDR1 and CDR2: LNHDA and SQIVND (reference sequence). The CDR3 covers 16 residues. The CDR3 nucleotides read TGTGCCAGTAGTATAGATGCTAGCGGGGCCTACAATGAGCAGTTCTTC. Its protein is CASSIDASGAYNEQFF.

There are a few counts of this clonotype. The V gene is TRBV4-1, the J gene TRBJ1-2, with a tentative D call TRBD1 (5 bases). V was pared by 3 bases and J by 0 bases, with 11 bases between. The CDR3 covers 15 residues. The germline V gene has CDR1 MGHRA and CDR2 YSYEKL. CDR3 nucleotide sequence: TGCGCCAGCAGCCACCGACAGCCTTCTAACTATGGCTACACCTTC. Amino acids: CASSHRQPSNYGYTF.

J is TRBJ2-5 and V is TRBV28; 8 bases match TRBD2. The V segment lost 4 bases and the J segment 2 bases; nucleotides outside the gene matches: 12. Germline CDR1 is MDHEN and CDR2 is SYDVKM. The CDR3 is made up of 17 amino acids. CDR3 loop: CASSSPHRGGIQETQYF. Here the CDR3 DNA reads TGTGCCAGCAGTTCTCCTCACCGGGGGGGGATACAAGAGACCCAGTACTTC.

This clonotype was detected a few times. CDR3 protein: CASSLGQGARTEAFF. The CDR3 DNA is TGCGCCAGCAGCCTAGGACAGGGGGCTAGGACTGAAGCTTTCTTT. This chain joins TRBV5-1 and TRBJ1-1; 11 bases match TRBD1. Germline loops: CDR1 SGHRS, CDR2 YFSETQ. This CDR3 spans 15 amino acids. Trimming cost V 4 bases and J 5 bases; bases outside gene matches: 7.

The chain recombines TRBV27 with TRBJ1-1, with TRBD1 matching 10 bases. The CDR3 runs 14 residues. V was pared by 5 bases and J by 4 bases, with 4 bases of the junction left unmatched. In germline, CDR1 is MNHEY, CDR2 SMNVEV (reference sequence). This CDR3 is CASSARTGGTEAFF. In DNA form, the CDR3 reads TGTGCCAGCAGTGCCCGGACAGGGGGCACTGAAGCTTTCTTT.

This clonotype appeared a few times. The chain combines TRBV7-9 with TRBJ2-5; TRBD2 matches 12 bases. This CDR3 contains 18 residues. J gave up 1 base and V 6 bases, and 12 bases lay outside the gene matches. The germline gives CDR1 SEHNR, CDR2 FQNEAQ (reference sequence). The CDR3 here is CASSPARAGLAGQETQYF. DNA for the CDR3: TGTGCCAGCAGTCCCGCTAGGGCGGGACTAGCGGGCCAAGAGACCCAGTACTTC.

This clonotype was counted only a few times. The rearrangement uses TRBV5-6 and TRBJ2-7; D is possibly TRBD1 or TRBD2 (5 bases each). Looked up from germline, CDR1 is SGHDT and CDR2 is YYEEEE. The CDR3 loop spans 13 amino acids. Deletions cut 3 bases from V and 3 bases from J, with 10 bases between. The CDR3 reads CASSSGTFYEQYV. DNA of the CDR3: TGTGCCAGCAGCTCCGGGACCTTCTACGAGCAGTACGTC.

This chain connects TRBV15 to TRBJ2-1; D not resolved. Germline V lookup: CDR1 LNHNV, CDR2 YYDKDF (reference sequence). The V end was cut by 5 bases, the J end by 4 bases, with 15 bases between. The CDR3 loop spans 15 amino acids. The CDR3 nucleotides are TGTGCCACCAGCGGTCATTGGACGGCGTACAATGAGCAGTTCTTC. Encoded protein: CATSGHWTAYNEQFF.

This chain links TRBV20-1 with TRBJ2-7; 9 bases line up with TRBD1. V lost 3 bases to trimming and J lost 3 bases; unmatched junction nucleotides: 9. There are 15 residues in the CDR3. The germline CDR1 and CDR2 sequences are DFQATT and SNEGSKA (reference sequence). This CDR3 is CSARPGQGFFYEQYV. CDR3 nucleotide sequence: TGCAGTGCTAGGCCGGGACAGGGATTCTTCTACGAGCAGTACGTC.

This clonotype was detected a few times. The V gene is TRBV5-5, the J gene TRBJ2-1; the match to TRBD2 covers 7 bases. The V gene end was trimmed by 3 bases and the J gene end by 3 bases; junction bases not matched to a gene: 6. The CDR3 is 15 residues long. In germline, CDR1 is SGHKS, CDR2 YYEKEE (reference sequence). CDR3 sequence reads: CASSSAAGDYNEQFF. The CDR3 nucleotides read TGTGCCAGCAGCTCCGCGGCGGGGGACTACAATGAGCAGTTCTTC.

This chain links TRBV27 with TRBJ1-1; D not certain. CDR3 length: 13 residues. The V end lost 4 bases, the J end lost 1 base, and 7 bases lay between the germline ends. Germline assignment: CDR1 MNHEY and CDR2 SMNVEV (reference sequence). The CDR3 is CASSWSGNTEAFF. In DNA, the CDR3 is TGTGCCAGCAGTTGGTCGGGGAACACTGAAGCTTTCTTT.

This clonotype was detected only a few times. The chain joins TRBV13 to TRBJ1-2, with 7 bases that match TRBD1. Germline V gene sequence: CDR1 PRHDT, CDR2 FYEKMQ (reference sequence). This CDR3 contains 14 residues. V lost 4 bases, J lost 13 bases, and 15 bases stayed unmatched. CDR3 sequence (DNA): TGTGCCAGCAGCTCCGCCGGGACAGCAACTGACGGCACCTTC. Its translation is CASSSAGTATDGTF.

CDR3 loop: CSARIGEGRGTQYF. CDR3 DNA sequence: TGCAGTGCTAGAATAGGAGAGGGAAGGGGTACGCAGTATTTT. The chain employs TRBV20-1 and TRBJ2-3; D is perhaps TRBD1 or TRBD2 (5 bases each). Germline loops: CDR1 DFQATT, CDR2 SNEGSKA (reference sequence). The length of the CDR3 is 14 residues. Trimming pared 2 bases from V and 8 bases from J, leaving 17 bases between.

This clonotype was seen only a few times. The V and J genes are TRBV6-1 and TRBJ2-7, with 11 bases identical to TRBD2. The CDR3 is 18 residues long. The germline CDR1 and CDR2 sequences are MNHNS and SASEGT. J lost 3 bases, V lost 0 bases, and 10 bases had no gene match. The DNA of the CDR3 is TGTGCCAGCAGTGAAGCGTCGGTAGCGGGGGGGCTCCTCTACGAGCAGTACGTC. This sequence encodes CASSEASVAGGLLYEQYV.